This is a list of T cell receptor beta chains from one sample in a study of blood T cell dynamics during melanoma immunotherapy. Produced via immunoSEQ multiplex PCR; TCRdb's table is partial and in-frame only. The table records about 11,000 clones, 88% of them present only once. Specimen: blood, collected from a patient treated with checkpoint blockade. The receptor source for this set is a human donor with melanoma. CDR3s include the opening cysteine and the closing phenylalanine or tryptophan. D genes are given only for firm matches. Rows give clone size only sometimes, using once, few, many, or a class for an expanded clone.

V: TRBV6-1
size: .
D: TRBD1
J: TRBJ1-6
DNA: TGTGCCAGCAGTGCGCGACAGGGTAAAGGTTCTGTATCACCCCTCCACTTT
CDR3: CASSARQGKGSVSPLHF

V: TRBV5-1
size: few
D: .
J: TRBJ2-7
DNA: TGCGCCAGCAGGGGGAAAAGCCTGTCCTACGAGCAGTACTTC
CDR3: CASRGKSLSYEQYF

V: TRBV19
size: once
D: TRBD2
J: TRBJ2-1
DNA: TGTGCCAGTACCTCAAGAGGACTAGCTACCTACAATGAGCAGTTCTTC
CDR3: CASTSRGLATYNEQFF

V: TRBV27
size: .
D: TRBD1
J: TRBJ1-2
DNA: TGTGCCAGCAGTTTACAAGGACAGGGGGTATATGGCTACACCTTC
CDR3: CASSLQGQGVYGYTF

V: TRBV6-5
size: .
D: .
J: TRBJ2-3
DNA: TGTGCCCCCAACCTGGGCACCACTAGCACAGATACGCAGTATTTT
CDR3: CAPNLGTTSTDTQYF

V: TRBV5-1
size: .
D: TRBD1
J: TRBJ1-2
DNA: TGCGCCAGCAGCTTGGAACAGGGGGTGAACTATGGCTACACCTTC
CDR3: CASSLEQGVNYGYTF

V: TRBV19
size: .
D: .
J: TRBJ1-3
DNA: TGTGCCAGTAGTGGGACGTTAGGGTTTGGAAACACCATATATTTT
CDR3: CASSGTLGFGNTIYF

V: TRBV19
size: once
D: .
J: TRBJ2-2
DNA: TGTGCCAGTCTCGACAGGTGGAGCACCGGGGAGCTGTTTTTT
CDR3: CASLDRWSTGELFF

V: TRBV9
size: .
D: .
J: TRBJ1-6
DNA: TGTGCCAGCAGCGAGCTGGGGGGTAGTAATTCACCCCTCCACTTT
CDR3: CASSELGGSNSPLHF

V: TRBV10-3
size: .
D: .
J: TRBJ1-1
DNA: TGTGCCATCGGGGGGGGCAGGCTAAACACTGAAGCTTTCTTT
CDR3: CAIGGGRLNTEAFF

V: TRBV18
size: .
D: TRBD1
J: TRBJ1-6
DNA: TGTGCCAGCTCCCCGACAGGGGAAAGGTCACCCCTCCACTTT
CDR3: CASSPTGERSPLHF

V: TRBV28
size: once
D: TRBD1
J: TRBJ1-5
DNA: TGTGCCAGCAGTTTATGGGGACAGCTAATCAATCAGCCCCAGCATTTT
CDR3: CASSLWGQLINQPQHF

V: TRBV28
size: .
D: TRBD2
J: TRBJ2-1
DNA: TGTGCCAGCATCTCGGGGGGGCGAGGCAATGAGCAGTTCTTC
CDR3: CASISGGRGNEQFF

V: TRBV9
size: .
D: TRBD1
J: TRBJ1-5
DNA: TGTGCCAGCAGCGTAGGGACAGGGCACAATCAGCCCCAGCATTTT
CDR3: CASSVGTGHNQPQHF

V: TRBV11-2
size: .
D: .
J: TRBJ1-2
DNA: TGTGCCAGCAGCTTAGATGGACAAGCTAACTATGGCTACACCTTC
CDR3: CASSLDGQANYGYTF

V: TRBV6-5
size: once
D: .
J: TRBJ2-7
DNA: TGTGCCAGCAGTTACTCTCCCAGGAATCCCTACGAGCAGTACTTC
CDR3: CASSYSPRNPYEQYF

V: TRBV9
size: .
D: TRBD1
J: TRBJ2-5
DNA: TGTGCCAGCAGCGTTTCGACAGGGGGGTTCTTGGAGACCCAGTACTTC
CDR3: CASSVSTGGFLETQYF

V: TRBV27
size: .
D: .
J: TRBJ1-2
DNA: TGTGCCAGCAGTTTATATAGCCAGGAGGCTAACTATGGCTACACCTTC
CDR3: CASSLYSQEANYGYTF

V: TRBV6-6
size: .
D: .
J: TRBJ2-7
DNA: TGTGCCAGCACCCTCTCGGATGGACGCAGCTACGAGCAGTACTTC
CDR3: CASTLSDGRSYEQYF

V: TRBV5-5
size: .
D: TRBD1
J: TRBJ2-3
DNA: TGTGCCAGCAGTACACAGGGGGATACGCAGTATTTT
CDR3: CASSTQGDTQYF

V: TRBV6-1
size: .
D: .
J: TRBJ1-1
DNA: TGTGCCAGCAGTGAAGCCCGGGGAGACACTGAAGCTTTCTTT
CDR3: CASSEARGDTEAFF

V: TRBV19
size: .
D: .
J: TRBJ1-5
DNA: TGTGCCAGTAGTTCTAGTCCGGGCCGTAGGCATCAGCCCCAGCATTTT
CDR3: CASSSSPGRRHQPQHF

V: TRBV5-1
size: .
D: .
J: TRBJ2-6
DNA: TGCGCCAGCAGCATGCAGCCCGGGGCCAACGTCCTGACTTTC
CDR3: CASSMQPGANVLTF

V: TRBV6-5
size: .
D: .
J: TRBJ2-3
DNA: TGTGCCACTAAGGATCCCACGCGGGATACGCAGTATTTT
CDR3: CATKDPTRDTQYF

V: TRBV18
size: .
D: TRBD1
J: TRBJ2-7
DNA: TGTGCCAGCTCACCATACAGGGGGTCCTACGAGCAGTACTTC
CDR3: CASSPYRGSYEQYF

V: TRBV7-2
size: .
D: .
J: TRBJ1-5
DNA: TGTGCCAGCAGCCCTTTTATTCGGCAGCCCCAGCATTTT
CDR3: CASSPFIRQPQHF

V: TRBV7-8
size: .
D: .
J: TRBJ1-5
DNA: TGTGCCAGCAGCTCCGACAGGTCTCAGCCCCAGCATTTT
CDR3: CASSSDRSQPQHF

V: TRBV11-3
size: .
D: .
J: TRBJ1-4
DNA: TGTGCCAGCAGCTTAGGGACCCTTCCAACTAATGAAAAACTGTTTTTT
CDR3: CASSLGTLPTNEKLFF

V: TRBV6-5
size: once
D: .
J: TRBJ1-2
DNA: TGTGCCAGCAGTTATCCGGGTGGAAACTATGGCTACACCTTC
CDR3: CASSYPGGNYGYTF

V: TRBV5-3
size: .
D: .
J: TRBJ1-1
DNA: TGTGCCACCTCACGGGGGGGGAGCACTGAAGCTTTCTTT
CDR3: CATSRGGSTEAFF

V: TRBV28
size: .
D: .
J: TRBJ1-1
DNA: TGTGCCAGCAGTTCGGGGGGCAGTCTGAACACTGAAGCTTTCTTT
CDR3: CASSSGGSLNTEAFF

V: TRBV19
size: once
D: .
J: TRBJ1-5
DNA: TGTGCCAGTAGAGAGGGGCAGTTAAGCAATCAGCCCCAGCATTTT
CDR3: CASREGQLSNQPQHF

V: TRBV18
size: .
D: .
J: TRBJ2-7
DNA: TGTGCCAGCTCACCACCGGTAAACGGGGGCCAGGGAGAGCAGTACTTC
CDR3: CASSPPVNGGQGEQYF

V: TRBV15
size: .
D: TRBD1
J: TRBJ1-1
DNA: TGTGCCACCAGCGTCCACAGGGGAACTGAAGCTTTCTTT
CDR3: CATSVHRGTEAFF

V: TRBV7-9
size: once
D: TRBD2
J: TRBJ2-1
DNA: TGTGCCAGCAGCCCCGCCGGGACTAGAATCAATGAGCAGTTCTTC
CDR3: CASSPAGTRINEQFF

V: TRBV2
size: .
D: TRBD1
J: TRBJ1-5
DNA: TGTGCCAGCAGCCCTACCACAGGGGGTGGGAGTCAGCCCCAGCATTTT
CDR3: CASSPTTGGGSQPQHF

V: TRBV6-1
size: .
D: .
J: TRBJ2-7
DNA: TGTGCCAGCAGTGACCAATTTAAGGGCGAGCAGTACTTC
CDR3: CASSDQFKGEQYF

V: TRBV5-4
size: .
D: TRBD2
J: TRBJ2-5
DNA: TGTGCCAGCAGCTTGGGACTAGCGGGGTTACAAGAGACCCAGTACTTC
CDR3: CASSLGLAGLQETQYF

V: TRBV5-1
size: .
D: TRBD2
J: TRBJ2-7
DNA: TGCGCCAGCAGCCTACTGGCCCTAGCGGGGGGGAAGTCCTCCTACGAGCAGTACTTC
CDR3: CASSLLALAGGKSSYEQYF

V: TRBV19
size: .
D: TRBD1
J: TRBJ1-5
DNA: TGTGCCACCCTTAATCCGGGACAGGGGGCTAGCAATCAGCCCCAGCATTTT
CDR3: CATLNPGQGASNQPQHF

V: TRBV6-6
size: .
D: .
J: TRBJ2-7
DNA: TGTGCCAGCAGTTTGTCCTGGGAGCAGTACTTC
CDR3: CASSLSWEQYF

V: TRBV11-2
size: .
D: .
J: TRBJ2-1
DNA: TGTGCCAGCAGCCCGCGACGGGGAAGGAATGAGCAGTTCTTC
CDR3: CASSPRRGRNEQFF

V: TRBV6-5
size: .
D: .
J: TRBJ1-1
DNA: TGTGCCAGCAGTTACAGGTCACAACCGAACACTGAAGCTTTCTTT
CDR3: CASSYRSQPNTEAFF

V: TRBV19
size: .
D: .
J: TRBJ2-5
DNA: TGTGCCAGTAGTATTTGGGGGGACCAAGAGACCCAGTACTTC
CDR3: CASSIWGDQETQYF

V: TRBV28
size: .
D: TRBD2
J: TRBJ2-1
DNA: TGTGCCAGCAGTTTGACTAGCGGGGGGCGGAATGAGCAGTTCTTC
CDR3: CASSLTSGGRNEQFF

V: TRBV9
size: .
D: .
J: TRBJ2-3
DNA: TGTGCCAGCAGCGTAGTGGGAACAGGGTCAGATACGCAGTATTTT
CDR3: CASSVVGTGSDTQYF

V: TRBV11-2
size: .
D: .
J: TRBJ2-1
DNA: TGTGCCAGCAGCTTAGGGCAGGGTGGTACCAATGAGCAGTTCTTC
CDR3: CASSLGQGGTNEQFF

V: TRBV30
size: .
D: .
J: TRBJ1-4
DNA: TGTGCCGGCAACCGGGGGTCTAATGAAAAACTGTTTTTT
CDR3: CAGNRGSNEKLFF

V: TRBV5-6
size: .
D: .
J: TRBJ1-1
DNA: TGTGCCAGCAGCTTTTTGGATACGAGGGCCGCGAACACTGAAGCTTTCTTT
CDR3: CASSFLDTRAANTEAFF

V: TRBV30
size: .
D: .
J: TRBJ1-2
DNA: TGTGCCTGGAGTGTTAGAGGGACGAGACTTAACTATGGCTACACCTTC
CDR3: CAWSVRGTRLNYGYTF